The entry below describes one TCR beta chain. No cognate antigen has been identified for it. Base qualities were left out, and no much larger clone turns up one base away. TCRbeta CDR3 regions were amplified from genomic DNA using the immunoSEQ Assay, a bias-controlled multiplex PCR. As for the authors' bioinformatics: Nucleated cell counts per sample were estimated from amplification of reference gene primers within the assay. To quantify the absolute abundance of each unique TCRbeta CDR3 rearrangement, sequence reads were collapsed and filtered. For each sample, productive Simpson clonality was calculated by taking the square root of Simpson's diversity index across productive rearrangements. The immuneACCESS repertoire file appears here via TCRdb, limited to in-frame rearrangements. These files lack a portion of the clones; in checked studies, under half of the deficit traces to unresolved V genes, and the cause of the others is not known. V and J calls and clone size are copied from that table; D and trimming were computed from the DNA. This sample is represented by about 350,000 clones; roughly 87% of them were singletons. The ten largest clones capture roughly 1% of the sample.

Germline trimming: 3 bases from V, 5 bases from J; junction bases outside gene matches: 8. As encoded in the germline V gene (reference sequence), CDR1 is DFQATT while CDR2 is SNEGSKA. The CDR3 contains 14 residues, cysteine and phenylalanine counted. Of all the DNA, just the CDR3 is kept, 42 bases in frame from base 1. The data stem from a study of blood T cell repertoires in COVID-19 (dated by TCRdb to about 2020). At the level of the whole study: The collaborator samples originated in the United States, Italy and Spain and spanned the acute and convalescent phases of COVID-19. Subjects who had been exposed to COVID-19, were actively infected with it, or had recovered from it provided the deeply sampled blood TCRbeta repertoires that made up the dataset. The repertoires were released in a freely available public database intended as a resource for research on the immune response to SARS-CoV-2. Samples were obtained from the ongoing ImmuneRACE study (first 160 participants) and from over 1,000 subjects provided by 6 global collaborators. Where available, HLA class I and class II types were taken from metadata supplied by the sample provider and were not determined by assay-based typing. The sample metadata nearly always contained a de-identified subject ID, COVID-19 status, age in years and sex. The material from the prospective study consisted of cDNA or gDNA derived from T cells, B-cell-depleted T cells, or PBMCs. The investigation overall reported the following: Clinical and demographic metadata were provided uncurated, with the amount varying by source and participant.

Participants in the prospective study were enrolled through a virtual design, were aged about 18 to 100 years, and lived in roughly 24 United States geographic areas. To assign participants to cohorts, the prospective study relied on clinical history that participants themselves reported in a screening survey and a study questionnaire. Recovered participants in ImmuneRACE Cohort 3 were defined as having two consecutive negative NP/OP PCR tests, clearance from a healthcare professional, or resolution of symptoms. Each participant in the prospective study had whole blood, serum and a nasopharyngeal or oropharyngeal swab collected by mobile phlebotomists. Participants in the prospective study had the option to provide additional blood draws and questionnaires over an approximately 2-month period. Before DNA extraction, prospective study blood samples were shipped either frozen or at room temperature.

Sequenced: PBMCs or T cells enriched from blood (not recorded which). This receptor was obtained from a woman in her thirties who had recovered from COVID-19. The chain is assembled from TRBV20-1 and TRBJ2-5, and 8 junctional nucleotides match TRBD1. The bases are TGCAGTGCTAGTCCCAGGGGGCGTCGTGAGACCCAGTACTTC. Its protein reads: CSASPRGRRETQYF.